The 14 T cell receptor beta chains listed next were all sequenced from one sample in a study of cytomegalovirus exposure and HLA in healthy donors. The assay was immunoSEQ multiplex PCR, and TCRdb's table has in-frame clones only and misses some. The table includes some 250,000 clones, about nine tenths detected once. Sequencing input: PBMCs. These receptors originate from a woman in her 30s in good health and CMV-seronegative.

The chain carries TRBV2 and TRBJ2-7; perhaps TRBD1 as D (6 bases). The CDR3 totals 16 residues. Trimming took 6 bases from V and 7 from J, leaving 25 bases between them. Germline V gene lookup returns CDR1 SNHLY and CDR2 FYNNEI. CDR3 bases: TGTGCCAGCAGCTTAGAAGGGTCAGGGGTGGACGGAGAGCAGTACTTC. This codes for CASSLEGSGVDGEQYF.

CDR3 residues: CASSQLNGEANEQYF. DNA of the CDR3: TGCGCCAGCAGCCAACTAAATGGAGAGGCCAACGAGCAGTACTTC. This chain uses TRBV4-3 with TRBJ2-7; D is ambiguous. This CDR3 has 15 residues. V was trimmed by 2 bases and J by 5 bases, leaving 16 bases between them. Germline CDR1 reads LGHNA; CDR2 reads YSLEER.

This chain uses TRBV10-1 with TRBJ2-6, with D unclear. CDR1 WNHNN and CDR2 SYGVQD come from the germline V gene (reference sequence). The CDR3 contains 16 residues. V was clipped by 3 bases and J by 2 bases, with 11 bases between them. Here the CDR3 reads CASSDPYRAGANVLTF. Here the CDR3 DNA reads TGCGCCAGCAGTGACCCGTACCGAGCTGGGGCCAACGTCCTGACTTTC.

This clone was observed a single time. The V call is TRBV11-3, the J call TRBJ2-3; 12 bases line up with TRBD2. This CDR3 region has 18 residues. Per the germline V gene, CDR1 is SGHNT and CDR2 is YENEEA. V dropped 5 bases and J dropped 1; count of bases not matched to a gene: 10. The CDR3: CASSPGLAGGPGTDTQYF. The CDR3 DNA follows: TGTGCCAGCAGCCCCGGGCTAGCGGGAGGGCCGGGCACAGATACGCAGTATTTT.

This chain joins TRBV12-2 and TRBJ2-7; the table names TRBD2, a call not compared with the DNA. TRBV12-2 is classified as a pseudogene. This CDR3 has 16 amino acids. The CDR3 loop reads CASRCFSGVSSYEQYF. The CDR3 bases are TGTGCAAGTCGCTGCTTTAGCGGGGTTTCCTCCTACGAGCAGTACTTC.

The J gene is TRBJ2-2, the V gene TRBV29-1; no definite D call. The V and J ends lost 3 bases and 2 bases respectively, with 7 bases between them. This CDR3 has 13 residues. The germline V gene has CDR1 SQVTM and CDR2 ANQGSEA. The CDR3 bases are TGCAGCGTTGACTCTGGAAACACCGGGGAGCTGTTTTTT. It translates to CSVDSGNTGELFF.

The chain uses TRBV28 and TRBJ2-1; TRBD2 might be the D (6 bases). The germline V gene encodes CDR1 MDHEN and CDR2 SYDVKM. CDR3 length: 15 residues. Trimming took off 3 bases at V and 5 bases at J, with 14 bases between the two ends. The CDR3 region has the DNA TGTGCCAGCAGTTTGCTCTCTAGCGCCCACAATGAGCAGTTCTTC. Translating gives CASSLLSSAHNEQFF.

V usage is TRBV9 and J usage is TRBJ2-7; no reliable D call. The CDR3 has 14 residues. CDR1 and CDR2 (germline): SGDLS, YYNGEE. Trimming left V 0 bases short and J 0 bases short, with 7 bases between. CDR3 sequence: CASSVGVSSYEQYF. The CDR3 nucleotides read TGTGCCAGCAGCGTAGGAGTAAGCTCCTACGAGCAGTACTTC.

The chain employs TRBV10-2 and TRBJ2-3, with D perhaps assigned TRBD1 or TRBD2 (5 bases each). Germline CDR1 reads WSHSY; CDR2 reads SAAADI. The CDR3 length is 15 residues. Trimming pared 2 bases from V and 1 base from J, leaving 10 bases between. CDR3 region: CASSERDRGTDTQYF. In DNA form, the CDR3 reads TGCGCCAGCAGTGAGCGGGACCGAGGCACAGATACGCAGTATTTT.

Here the CDR3 reads CSVEGGTENTDTQYF. The CDR3 bases are TGCAGCGTTGAAGGTGGGACAGAGAACACAGATACGCAGTATTTT. The rearrangement uses TRBV29-1 and TRBJ2-3, with 7 bases aligning to TRBD1. The CDR3 spans 15 residues. Per germline, CDR1 SQVTM and CDR2 ANQGSEA. The junction had 6 bases not matched to a gene; V was cut back by 1 base and J by 2 bases.

This chain joins TRBV5-1 and TRBJ2-2; D remains ambiguous. The CDR3 sequence is 14 residues long. V was pared by 1 base and J by 4 bases, with 8 bases between. The germline V gene has CDR1 SGHRS and CDR2 YFSETQ. The CDR3 spells CASSLMQITGELFF. The CDR3 nucleotides read TGCGCCAGCAGCTTGATGCAGATCACCGGGGAGCTGTTTTTT.

The chain is built from TRBV6-1 and TRBJ2-7, with 11 nucleotides matching TRBD1. The V segment lost 3 bases and the J segment 3 bases; nucleotides outside the gene matches: 7. The CDR3 is 16 residues long. CDR1 is MNHNS and CDR2 is SASEGT in the germline V gene. For the CDR3, the DNA is TGTGCCAGCAGTGATTTGGGACAGGGGGTATTCTACGAGCAGTACTTC. Translation gives CASSDLGQGVFYEQYF.

V usage is TRBV2 and J usage is TRBJ1-3; no definite D call. The CDR3 totals 15 residues. Germline-derived CDR1 and CDR2 are SNHLY and FYNNEI. V lost 5 bases, J lost 0 bases, and 11 bases lay in between. As DNA, the CDR3 is TGTGCCAGCAGTTTAACAGTGAGCTCTGGAAACACCATATATTTT. It yields the protein CASSLTVSSGNTIYF.

V gene TRBV2 combines with J gene TRBJ2-2; perhaps TRBD2 as D (6 bases). Trimming pared 11 bases from V and 0 bases from J, leaving 16 bases between. The CDR3 runs to 15 residues. Germline V gene sequence: CDR1 SNHLY, CDR2 FYNNEI. In DNA form, the CDR3 reads TGTGCCCGCTCTCGGCTAGCGACGAACACCGGGGAGCTGTTTTTT. Translated: CARSRLATNTGELFF.